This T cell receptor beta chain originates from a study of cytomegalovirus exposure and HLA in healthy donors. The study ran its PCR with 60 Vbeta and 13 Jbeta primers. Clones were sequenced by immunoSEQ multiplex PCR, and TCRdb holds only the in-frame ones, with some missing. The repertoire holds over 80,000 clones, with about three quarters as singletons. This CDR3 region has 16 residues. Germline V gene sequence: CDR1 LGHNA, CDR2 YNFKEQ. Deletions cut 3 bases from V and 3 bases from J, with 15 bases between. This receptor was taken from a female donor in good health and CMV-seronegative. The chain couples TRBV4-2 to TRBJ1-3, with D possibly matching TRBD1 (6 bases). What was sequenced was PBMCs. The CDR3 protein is CASSQGADGVGNTIYF. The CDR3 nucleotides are TGTGCCAGCAGCCAGGGGGCCGATGGTGTTGGAAACACCATATATTTT.